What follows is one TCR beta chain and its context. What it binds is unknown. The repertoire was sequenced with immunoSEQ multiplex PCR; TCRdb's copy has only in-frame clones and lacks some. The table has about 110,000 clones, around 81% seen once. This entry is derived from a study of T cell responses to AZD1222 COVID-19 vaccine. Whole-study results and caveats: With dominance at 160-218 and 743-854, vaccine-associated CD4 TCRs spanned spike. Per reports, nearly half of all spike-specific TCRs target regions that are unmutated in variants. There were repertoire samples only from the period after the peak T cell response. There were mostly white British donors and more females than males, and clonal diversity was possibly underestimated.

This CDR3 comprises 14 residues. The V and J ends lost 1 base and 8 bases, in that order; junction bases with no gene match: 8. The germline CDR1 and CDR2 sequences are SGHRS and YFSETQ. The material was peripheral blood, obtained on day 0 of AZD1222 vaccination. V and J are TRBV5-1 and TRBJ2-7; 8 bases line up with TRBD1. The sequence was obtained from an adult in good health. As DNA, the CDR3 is TGCGCCAGCAGCTTGATGGACAGGGAGGTGCAGCAGTACTTC. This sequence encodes CASSLMDREVQQYF.